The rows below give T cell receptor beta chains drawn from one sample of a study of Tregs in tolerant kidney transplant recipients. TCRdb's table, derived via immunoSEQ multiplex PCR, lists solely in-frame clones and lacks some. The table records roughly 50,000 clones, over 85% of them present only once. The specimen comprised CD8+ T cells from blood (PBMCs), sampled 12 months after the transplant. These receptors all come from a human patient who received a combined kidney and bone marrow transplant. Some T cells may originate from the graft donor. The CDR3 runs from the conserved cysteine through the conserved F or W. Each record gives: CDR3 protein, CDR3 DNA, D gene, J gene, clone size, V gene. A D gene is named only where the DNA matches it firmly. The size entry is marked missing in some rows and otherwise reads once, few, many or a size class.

cdr3_aa: CAWSLGSIFEAFF
cdr3_nt: TGTGCCTGGAGCCTGGGCAGCATTTTTGAAGCTTTCTTT
d_call: .
j_call: TRBJ1-1
clone_size: .
v_call: TRBV30

cdr3_aa: CASSQGSNNEQFF
cdr3_nt: TGTGCCAGCAGCCAGGGGTCGAACAATGAGCAGTTCTTC
d_call: .
j_call: TRBJ2-1
clone_size: .
v_call: TRBV13

cdr3_aa: CASSLLAGLPDTQYF
cdr3_nt: TGTGCCAGCAGTTTACTAGCGGGGCTGCCAGATACGCAGTATTTT
d_call: TRBD2
j_call: TRBJ2-3
clone_size: once
v_call: TRBV27

cdr3_aa: CATSRERLPPQHF
cdr3_nt: TGTGCCACCAGTAGGGAGCGACTTCCACCCCAGCATTTT
d_call: .
j_call: TRBJ1-5
clone_size: .
v_call: TRBV15

cdr3_aa: CASSGRGMNEKLFF
cdr3_nt: TGTGCCAGCAGCGGACGGGGAATGAATGAAAAACTGTTTTTT
d_call: .
j_call: TRBJ1-4
clone_size: .
v_call: TRBV9

cdr3_aa: CAISEKTSQGLSPAHGREETQYF
cdr3_nt: TGTGCCATCAGTGAGAAAACGAGCCAGGGTTTGTCGCCGGCCCATGGGAGGGAAGAGACCCAGTACTTC
d_call: TRBD2
j_call: TRBJ2-5
clone_size: .
v_call: TRBV10-3

cdr3_aa: CASSLLAGVTDTQYF
cdr3_nt: TGTGCCAGCAGTTTGCTAGCGGGAGTCACAGATACGCAGTATTTT
d_call: TRBD2
j_call: TRBJ2-3
clone_size: .
v_call: TRBV27

cdr3_aa: CASSPGVREAFF
cdr3_nt: TGTGCCAGCAGCCCGGGGGTGCGGGAAGCTTTCTTT
d_call: .
j_call: TRBJ1-1
clone_size: .
v_call: TRBV6-5

cdr3_aa: CASSLGTSGRSYNEQFF
cdr3_nt: TGTGCCAGCAGCTTGGGGACTAGCGGGAGGTCCTACAATGAGCAGTTCTTC
d_call: TRBD2
j_call: TRBJ2-1
clone_size: .
v_call: TRBV5-5

cdr3_aa: CASSLTSGGSNQPQHF
cdr3_nt: TGTGCCAGCAGTTTAACCTCAGGGGGAAGCAATCAGCCCCAGCATTTT
d_call: TRBD1
j_call: TRBJ1-5
clone_size: .
v_call: TRBV28

cdr3_aa: CASSGTRMEEQYF
cdr3_nt: TGTGCCAGCAGTGGGACTAGGATGGAGGAGCAGTACTTC
d_call: TRBD2
j_call: TRBJ2-7
clone_size: .
v_call: TRBV5-4

cdr3_aa: CASSPSARPTPHTQYF
cdr3_nt: TGTGCCAGCAGCCCATCGGCGCGGCCCACCCCGCATACGCAGTATTTT
d_call: .
j_call: TRBJ2-3
clone_size: .
v_call: TRBV7-2

cdr3_aa: CASSFLDSFSYEQYF
cdr3_nt: TGTGCCAGCAGCTTTCTAGATTCTTTTTCCTACGAGCAGTACTTC
d_call: .
j_call: TRBJ2-7
clone_size: .
v_call: TRBV7-8

cdr3_aa: CASSVQLPSYEQYF
cdr3_nt: TGTGCCAGCAGCGTACAGCTTCCCTCCTACGAGCAGTACTTC
d_call: .
j_call: TRBJ2-7
clone_size: .
v_call: TRBV13

cdr3_aa: CASSLDGFVDSHF
cdr3_nt: TGTGCCAGCAGCTTAGATGGTTTTGTAGACAGCCACTTC
d_call: .
j_call: TRBJ2-7
clone_size: .
v_call: TRBV11-2

cdr3_aa: CASSPGSYEQYF
cdr3_nt: TGTGCCAGCAGCCCAGGGTCGTACGAGCAGTACTTC
d_call: .
j_call: TRBJ2-7
clone_size: .
v_call: TRBV28

cdr3_aa: CSVVWLADYNEQFF
cdr3_nt: TGCAGCGTTGTGTGGCTAGCGGACTACAATGAGCAGTTCTTC
d_call: TRBD2
j_call: TRBJ2-1
clone_size: .
v_call: TRBV29-1

cdr3_aa: CASSFGQGVSYNEQFF
cdr3_nt: TGCGCCAGCAGCTTCGGACAGGGGGTTTCCTACAATGAGCAGTTCTTC
d_call: TRBD1
j_call: TRBJ2-1
clone_size: .
v_call: TRBV5-1

cdr3_aa: CASSPGQTNEQFF
cdr3_nt: TGTGCCAGCAGTCCGGGACAGACCAATGAGCAGTTCTTC
d_call: TRBD1
j_call: TRBJ2-1
clone_size: .
v_call: TRBV6-5

cdr3_aa: CASSSVGLGSEQYF
cdr3_nt: TGTGCCAGCAGCTCGGTTGGACTAGGCAGCGAGCAGTACTTC
d_call: TRBD2
j_call: TRBJ2-7
clone_size: .
v_call: TRBV5-8

cdr3_aa: CATSETSDTDTQYF
cdr3_nt: TGTGCCACCTCGGAGACTAGCGACACAGATACGCAGTATTTT
d_call: TRBD2
j_call: TRBJ2-3
clone_size: few
v_call: TRBV15

cdr3_aa: CASNPSPLLAASNTDTQYF
cdr3_nt: TGCGCCAGCAACCCCAGTCCCCTACTAGCAGCTAGCAACACAGATACGCAGTATTTT
d_call: .
j_call: TRBJ2-3
clone_size: .
v_call: TRBV4-1

cdr3_aa: CASSLTENTEAFF
cdr3_nt: TGTGCCAGCAGTCTGACAGAGAACACTGAAGCTTTCTTT
d_call: .
j_call: TRBJ1-1
clone_size: .
v_call: TRBV6-5

cdr3_aa: CASSDPGVWQETQYF
cdr3_nt: TGTGCCAGCAGTGACCCGGGGGTTTGGCAAGAGACCCAGTACTTC
d_call: .
j_call: TRBJ2-5
clone_size: .
v_call: TRBV2

cdr3_aa: CASSLAPGTRFYEQYF
cdr3_nt: TGTGCCAGCAGCTTGGCCCCCGGGACTCGGTTCTACGAGCAGTACTTC
d_call: .
j_call: TRBJ2-7
clone_size: .
v_call: TRBV11-2

cdr3_aa: CASSFGTATGYTF
cdr3_nt: TGTGCCAGCAGTTTCGGGACAGCGACTGGCTACACCTTC
d_call: TRBD1
j_call: TRBJ1-2
clone_size: .
v_call: TRBV27

cdr3_aa: CASIPMGEQPNFEYF
cdr3_nt: TGTGCCAGCATACCCATGGGAGAACAGCCGAATTTTGAGTACTTC
d_call: .
j_call: TRBJ2-5
clone_size: once
v_call: TRBV21-1

cdr3_aa: CATIPTRLAGDNEQFF
cdr3_nt: TGTGCCACGATCCCAACGAGACTAGCGGGGGACAATGAGCAGTTCTTC
d_call: TRBD2
j_call: TRBJ2-1
clone_size: once
v_call: TRBV10-3

cdr3_aa: CASSGFGQGVYGYTF
cdr3_nt: TGTGCCAGCAGCGGATTTGGACAGGGTGTCTATGGCTACACCTTC
d_call: TRBD1
j_call: TRBJ1-2
clone_size: .
v_call: TRBV7-6

cdr3_aa: CASSLGQGTDTQYF
cdr3_nt: TGTGCCAGCAGCTTAGGACAGGGCACAGATACGCAGTATTTT
d_call: .
j_call: TRBJ2-3
clone_size: few
v_call: TRBV11-2

cdr3_aa: CATAGLNEKLFF
cdr3_nt: TGTGCCACCGCAGGACTTAATGAAAAACTGTTTTTT
d_call: .
j_call: TRBJ1-4
clone_size: .
v_call: TRBV7-9

cdr3_aa: CASSLDRAGYEQYF
cdr3_nt: TGCGCCAGCAGTCTGGACAGGGCAGGCTACGAGCAGTACTTC
d_call: TRBD1
j_call: TRBJ2-7
clone_size: .
v_call: TRBV4-3

cdr3_aa: CSVGDIVAKNIQYF
cdr3_nt: TGCAGCGTTGGGGACATAGTAGCCAAAAACATTCAGTACTTC
d_call: .
j_call: TRBJ2-4
clone_size: .
v_call: TRBV29-1

cdr3_aa: CATLDTSGYTF
cdr3_nt: TGTGCCACCCTGGACACGTCCGGCTACACCTTC
d_call: .
j_call: TRBJ1-2
clone_size: .
v_call: TRBV6-6

cdr3_aa: CAISESKAAGGGEQYF
cdr3_nt: TGTGCCATCAGTGAGTCGAAGGCAGCGGGAGGTGGCGAGCAGTACTTC
d_call: TRBD2
j_call: TRBJ2-7
clone_size: .
v_call: TRBV10-3

cdr3_aa: CASSWGGIDTQYF
cdr3_nt: TGTGCCAGCAGCTGGGGGGGGATAGATACGCAGTATTTT
d_call: TRBD2
j_call: TRBJ2-3
clone_size: .
v_call: TRBV7-2

cdr3_aa: CASSISSGLSYSYEQYF
cdr3_nt: TGTGCCAGTAGTATATCGTCAGGGTTGAGCTATTCCTACGAGCAGTACTTC
d_call: .
j_call: TRBJ2-7
clone_size: .
v_call: TRBV19

cdr3_aa: CASSLVSMSYEQYF
cdr3_nt: TGTGCCAGCAGCTTGGTGTCAATGTCCTACGAGCAGTACTTC
d_call: .
j_call: TRBJ2-7
clone_size: .
v_call: TRBV5-6

cdr3_aa: CASSVSQGVYGYTF
cdr3_nt: TGTGCCAGCAGCGTATCCCAGGGCGTCTATGGCTACACCTTC
d_call: .
j_call: TRBJ1-2
clone_size: .
v_call: TRBV9

cdr3_aa: CAISERERLGNTDTQYF
cdr3_nt: TGTGCCATCAGTGAAAGGGAGAGACTAGGGAACACAGATACGCAGTATTTT
d_call: .
j_call: TRBJ2-3
clone_size: .
v_call: TRBV10-3

cdr3_aa: CASSSPIGRVLSYEQYF
cdr3_nt: TGTGCCAGCAGCTCCCCGATCGGCAGGGTACTCTCCTACGAGCAGTACTTC
d_call: .
j_call: TRBJ2-7
clone_size: .
v_call: TRBV7-9

cdr3_aa: CASSPGVFGAFF
cdr3_nt: TGTGCCAGCAGCCCCGGAGTTTTCGGAGCTTTCTTT
d_call: .
j_call: TRBJ1-1
clone_size: .
v_call: TRBV7-2

cdr3_aa: CASSVTGGSYNEQFF
cdr3_nt: TGTGCCAGTAGTGTGACAGGCGGCTCCTACAATGAGCAGTTCTTC
d_call: .
j_call: TRBJ2-1
clone_size: .
v_call: TRBV19

cdr3_aa: CASSASGLSGELFF
cdr3_nt: TGTGCCAGCAGCGCGAGCGGCTTATCCGGGGAGCTGTTTTTT
d_call: .
j_call: TRBJ2-2
clone_size: .
v_call: TRBV5-4

cdr3_aa: CASREGNGYTF
cdr3_nt: TGTGCCAGCAGGGAGGGGAATGGCTACACCTTC
d_call: .
j_call: TRBJ1-2
clone_size: .
v_call: TRBV6-6

cdr3_aa: CASRPMGHEGRNTEAFF
cdr3_nt: TGTGCCAGCAGGCCTATGGGACACGAGGGTAGGAACACTGAAGCTTTCTTT
d_call: .
j_call: TRBJ1-1
clone_size: .
v_call: TRBV25-1

cdr3_aa: CASSVRGVSGNTIYF
cdr3_nt: TGTGCCAGCAGCGTGCGCGGGGTGTCTGGAAACACCATATATTTT
d_call: .
j_call: TRBJ1-3
clone_size: .
v_call: TRBV11-3

cdr3_aa: CASSLSLSGELFF
cdr3_nt: TGTGCCAGCAGCTTAAGCCTCAGCGGGGAGCTGTTTTTT
d_call: .
j_call: TRBJ2-2
clone_size: .
v_call: TRBV7-3

cdr3_aa: CASLAGGLLTDTQYF
cdr3_nt: TGTGCCAGCCTAGCGGGGGGGCTCTTGACAGATACGCAGTATTTT
d_call: TRBD2
j_call: TRBJ2-3
clone_size: .
v_call: TRBV7-9

cdr3_aa: CASSLGAGITNTEAFF
cdr3_nt: TGTGCCAGCAGTTTAGGTGCAGGGATAACGAACACTGAAGCTTTCTTT
d_call: .
j_call: TRBJ1-1
clone_size: few
v_call: TRBV27

cdr3_aa: CATRSGPYNSPLHF
cdr3_nt: TGTGCCACTCGAAGCGGGCCCTATAATTCACCCCTCCACTTT
d_call: .
j_call: TRBJ1-6
clone_size: .
v_call: TRBV19